The rows below give T cell receptor beta chains drawn from one sample of a study of CD8+ T cells in alopecia areata. The repertoire was sequenced with immunoSEQ multiplex PCR; TCRdb's copy has only in-frame clones and lacks some. Of over 150,000 clones in the sample, around 63% were seen once. Sample: CD4+ T cells sorted from blood, taken at week 0. All receptors derive from a human donor with alopecia areata. Each CDR3 is given with its conserved first and last residue.

>TRBV25-1|15|TRBJ1-6
CASSETGPNNSPLHF
>TRBV23-1|13|TRBJ1-1
CASRQGRNLEAFF
>TRBV19|15|TRBJ2-1
CASSMQGGGYNEQFF
>TRBV29-1|15|TRBJ2-3
CSAPGTSGVTDTQYF
>TRBV29-1|15|TRBJ2-7
CSVEVSKGAVYEQYF
>TRBV5-6|12|TRBJ2-3
CASSPQTDTQYF
>TRBV27|14|TRBJ2-7
CASSFRTGVHEQYF
>TRBV18|13|TRBJ2-1
CASSTRDFVEQFF
>TRBV7-2|18|TRBJ2-7
CASSLILWGLSHSYEQYF
>TRBV6-5|16|TRBJ1-1
CASSYSTFNRGAEAFF
>TRBV4-3|19|TRBJ2-2
CASSQITLLAGGFTGELFF
>TRBV30|11|TRBJ2-5
CAWRGTDRPYF
>TRBV28|12|TRBJ2-5
CASVSAGETQYF
>TRBV30|14|TRBJ1-1
CASTLDRGKGEAFF
>TRBV11-2|17|TRBJ1-1
CASSPTLTRGRDTEAFF
>TRBV6-1|12|TRBJ1-2
CASSELNYGYTF
>TRBV4-2|15|TRBJ1-5
CASSQDRGLNQPQHF
>TRBV29-1|15|TRBJ2-1
CSAIRAGHPYNEQFF
>TRBV6-5|13|TRBJ2-7
CASSYSGVHEQYF
>TRBV7-3|13|TRBJ2-3
CASSLVGIDTQYF
>TRBV15|15|TRBJ1-4
CATSKSRDRAEKLFF
>TRBV27|13|TRBJ2-7
CASSPRGYYEQYF
>TRBV30|13|TRBJ1-5
CAWRGGDNQPQHF
>TRBV29-1|12|TRBJ2-7
CSVLTSSYEQYF
>TRBV30|14|TRBJ1-5
CAWSSGARNQPQHF